A single sample is the source of the 17 T cell receptor beta chains below, sequenced in a study of control samples from healthy donors and cancer patients (dated by TCRdb to the early 2020s). Library preparation employed the immunoSEQ multiplex PCR assay. Imported from immuneACCESS, the table was reduced by TCRdb to in-frame sequences with V and J called. These copies leave out some clones; in studies compared against another copy, an unresolved V gene accounts for under half, and the cause of the remainder is not known. The sample data list 80,000 to 85,000 clones, and around nine tenths of these were observed just once. Of the sample, 5.7% falls within the top ten clones. The source material was blood. The receptors were gathered from a woman in her 50s in good health.

This chain links TRBV2 with TRBJ1-5; D remains ambiguous. The germline V gene has CDR1 SNHLY and CDR2 FYNNEI. This CDR3 spans 18 amino acids. V was pared by 4 bases and J by 3 bases, with 22 bases between. CDR3 residues: CASSAEPLMGWTNQPQHF. CDR3 in DNA: TGTGCCAGCAGTGCGGAGCCCCTAATGGGTTGGACCAATCAGCCCCAGCATTTT.

Remarks on this clone: One end of the junction is discordant with germline, which a read error may explain. The chain has TRBV5-8 and TRBJ2-1; no reliable D call. The CDR3 contains 11 residues. The germline V gene encodes CDR1 SGHTS and CDR2 YDEGEE. Here the CDR3 reads CASRLVNEQFF. DNA for the CDR3: TGTGCCAGCCGCTTAGTGAATGAGCAGTTCTTC.

The chain joins TRBV11-3 to TRBJ2-2, with a tentative D call TRBD2 (7 bases). Germline CDR1 SGHNT, CDR2 YENEEA. Between the trimmed V and J ends, which lost 4 bases and 4 bases, there was a span of 10 bases. The CDR3 length is 14 residues. The CDR3 sequence: CASSSGGPTGELFF. The CDR3 DNA reads TGTGCCAGCAGCTCCGGGGGGCCCACCGGGGAGCTGTTTTTT.

This chain joins TRBV7-2 and TRBJ2-1, with D unresolved. V was pared by 3 bases and J by 2 bases, with 5 bases between. Germline loops: CDR1 SGHTA, CDR2 FQGNSA. The CDR3 extends over 13 amino acids. The CDR3 spells CASSLSPYNEQFF. CDR3 DNA sequence: TGTGCCAGCAGCTTGTCCCCCTACAATGAGCAGTTCTTC. Full variable domain (missing parts from reference TRBV7-2 and TRBJ2-1): GAGVSQSPSNKVTEKGKDVELRCDPISGHTALYWYRQSLGQGLEFLIYFQGNSAPDKSGLPSDRFSAERTGGSVSTLTIQRTQQEDSAVYLCASSLSPYNEQFFGPGTRLTVL.

The count of this clone is one. The chain combines TRBV7-9 with TRBJ2-1; 13 bases map to TRBD2. CDR3 length: 16 amino acids. Germline assignment: CDR1 SEHNR and CDR2 FQNEAQ (reference sequence). V gave up 4 bases and J gave up 6 bases; unmatched junction bases: 6. This CDR3 is CASSSQGLAGPNEQFF. CDR3 nucleotide sequence: TGTGCCAGCAGCTCCCAGGGACTAGCGGGGCCCAATGAGCAGTTCTTC.

This chain connects TRBV5-1 to TRBJ1-1; D gene ambiguous. CDR3 length equals 14 residues. V lost 2 bases, J lost 0 bases, and 8 bases lay in between. The germline gives CDR1 SGHRS, CDR2 YFSETQ. DNA of the CDR3: TGCGCCAGCAGCTTTTCCCGGGTGAACACTGAAGCTTTCTTT. Encoded protein: CASSFSRVNTEAFF.

The J gene is TRBJ1-1, the V gene TRBV19; D call uncertain. The CDR3 is 11 amino acids. Germline V CDR1 and CDR2: LNHDA, SQIVND (reference sequence). V shed 4 bases and J shed 8 bases, with 8 bases lying between them. CDR3 amino acids: CASSTWSEAFF. The CDR3 DNA reads TGTGCCAGTAGTACTTGGTCAGAAGCTTTCTTT.

The chain joins TRBV24-1 to TRBJ1-4, with D unresolved. V was clipped by 4 bases and J by 8 bases, with 10 bases between them. The V gene's germline CDR1 is KGHDR and CDR2 SFDVKD. This CDR3 comprises 13 residues. CDR3 region: CATSEGFREKLFF. CDR3 bases: TGTGCCACCAGTGAAGGGTTCCGCGAAAAACTGTTTTTT.

V is TRBV6-5 and J is TRBJ2-1; D not certain. V lost 10 bases and J lost 13, with 17 bases in between. The CDR3 extends over 11 amino acids. In germline, CDR1 is MNHEY, CDR2 SVGAGI. The CDR3 loop is CATTSSVGQFF. In DNA form, the CDR3 reads TGTGCCACCACCTCCTCGGTGGGACAGTTCTTC.

The chain links TRBV6-6 to TRBJ1-6; TRBD1 aligns across 7 bases. The CDR3 has 16 residues. V lost 2 bases, J lost 10 bases, and 11 bases stayed unmatched. Germline-derived CDR1 and CDR2 are MNHNY and SVGAGI (reference sequence). The CDR3 nucleotides are TGTGCCAGCAGTTACGTACAGGGACAGAGCGACTCACCCCTCCACTTT. Translated: CASSYVQGQSDSPLHF.

The V gene is TRBV7-8, the J gene TRBJ2-7, with TRBD2 as a possible D gene (5 bases). CDR3 length equals 13 residues. Germline V gives CDR1 SGHVS, CDR2 FQNEAQ. V shed 5 bases and J shed 3 bases, with 11 bases lying between them. In nucleotides, the CDR3 is TGTGCCAGCAGCCCGGGAAAATACTACGAGCAGTACTTC. This gives the protein CASSPGKYYEQYF.

As concerns this clone: The sample carries other DNA sequences with the same CDR3. The chain recombines TRBV12-3 or TRBV12-4 with TRBJ2-7, with D unclear. The V end was cut by 1 base, the J end by 4 bases, with 2 bases between. This CDR3 is built from 11 residues. CDR3 bases: TGTGCCAGCAGTTTAGGGTACGAGCAGTACTTC. Protein product: CASSLGYEQYF.

V usage is TRBV6-5 and J usage is TRBJ1-1; the D is unclear. CDR1 and CDR2 (germline): MNHEY, SVGAGI. This CDR3 spans 12 amino acids. V was cut by 7 bases and J by 4 bases, with 10 bases left in between. The CDR3 here is CASMSGITEAFF. DNA of the CDR3: TGTGCCAGCATGTCTGGAATCACTGAAGCTTTCTTT.

The V gene is TRBV9, the J gene TRBJ2-5, with D tentatively TRBD2 (7 bases). The ends were cut back, 0 bases at V and 5 bases at J, with 26 bases in the middle. This CDR3 has 19 residues. Germline V CDR1 and CDR2: SGDLS, YYNGEE. The CDR3 nucleotides are TGTGCCAGCAGCGTAGGTGTGGGAGGGGGGGACAAGCCGCCGGAGACCCAGTACTTC. Amino acids: CASSVGVGGGDKPPETQYF.

This chain connects TRBV5-1 to TRBJ2-2; 9 bases are a match to TRBD2. This CDR3 spans 18 amino acids. The J segment lost 5 bases and the V segment lost 2 bases, leaving 13 bases of the junction unmatched. The V gene's germline CDR1 is SGHRS and CDR2 YFSETQ. CDR3 nucleotides: TGCGCCAGCAGCTTAACGAGCGGGGGGAAAAAAATAACCGGGGAGCTGTTTTTT. It is translated as CASSLTSGGKKITGELFF.

The chain couples TRBV6-6 to TRBJ2-6; tentatively, D is TRBD1 (6 bases). Germline V CDR1 and CDR2: MNHNY, SVGAGI (reference sequence). V was clipped by 4 bases and J by 1 base, with 8 bases between them. The CDR3 contains 15 residues. The CDR3 DNA follows: TGTGCCAGCAGTTCCACAGGGTCTGGGGCCAACGTCCTGACTTTC. Protein sequence: CASSSTGSGANVLTF.

This clone was observed a handful of times. The chain joins TRBV11-2 to TRBJ1-1; D ambiguous. This CDR3 comprises 12 residues. V was clipped by 1 base and J by 9 bases, with 9 bases between them. Germline V gene lookup returns CDR1 SGHAT and CDR2 FQNNGV. CDR3: CASSLGGSQAFF. CDR3 nucleotides: TGTGCCAGCAGCTTAGGAGGCTCCCAAGCTTTCTTT.